This T cell receptor beta chain derives from a study of T cell repertoires in cytomegalovirus infection. The ends were cut back, 3 bases at V and 8 bases at J, with 13 bases in the middle. The CDR3 sequence is 13 residues long. CDR1 and CDR2 (germline): SNHLY, FYNNEI. MiXCR, run by TCRdb on the reads, gives a single entry per CDR3 protein. The table lists some 220,000 distinct CDR3 sequences, 5% to 8.5% of them singletons. This clonotype was seen ten or more times. The receptor comes from a human donor in good health (CMV status not recorded). Some clones in this sample may be carry-over from other donors' samples. Input material: PBMCs. This chain uses TRBV2 with TRBJ2-5, with D perhaps being TRBD1 or TRBD2 (5 bases each). The CDR3 sequence: CASSEGPSLTQYF. CDR3 bases: TGTGCCAGCAGTGAGGGACCCTCTTTAACCCAGTACTTC.